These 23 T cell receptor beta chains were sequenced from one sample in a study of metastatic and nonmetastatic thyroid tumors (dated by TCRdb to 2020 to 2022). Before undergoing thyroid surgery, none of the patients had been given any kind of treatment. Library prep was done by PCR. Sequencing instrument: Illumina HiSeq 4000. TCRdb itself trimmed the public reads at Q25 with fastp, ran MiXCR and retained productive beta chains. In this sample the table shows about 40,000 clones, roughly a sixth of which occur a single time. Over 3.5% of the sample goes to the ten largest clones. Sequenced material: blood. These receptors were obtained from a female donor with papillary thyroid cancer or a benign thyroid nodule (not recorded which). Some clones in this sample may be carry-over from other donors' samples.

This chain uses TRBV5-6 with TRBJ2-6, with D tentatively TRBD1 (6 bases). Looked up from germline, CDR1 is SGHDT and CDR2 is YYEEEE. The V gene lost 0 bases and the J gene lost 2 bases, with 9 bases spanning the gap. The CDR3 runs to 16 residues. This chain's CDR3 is CASSLGRGAGANVLTF. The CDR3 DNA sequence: TGTGCCAGCAGCTTGGGCAGGGGCGCTGGGGCCAACGTCCTGACTTTC.

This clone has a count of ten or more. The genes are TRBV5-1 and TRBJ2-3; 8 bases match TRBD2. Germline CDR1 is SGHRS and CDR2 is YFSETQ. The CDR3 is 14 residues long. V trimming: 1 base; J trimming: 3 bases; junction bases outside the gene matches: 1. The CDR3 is CASSLRGGTDTQYF. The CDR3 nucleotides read TGCGCCAGCAGCTTGCGGGGGGGAACAGATACGCAGTATTTT.

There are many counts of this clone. The CDR3 reads CSARPDRDYGYTF. CDR3 nucleotides: TGCAGTGCTAGGCCGGACAGGGACTATGGCTACACCTTC. V and J are TRBV20-1 and TRBJ1-2; the match to TRBD1 covers 8 bases. The junction had 3 bases not matched to a gene; V was cut back by 3 bases and J by 3 bases. Per the germline V gene, CDR1 is DFQATT and CDR2 is SNEGSKA (reference sequence). The CDR3 loop spans 13 amino acids.

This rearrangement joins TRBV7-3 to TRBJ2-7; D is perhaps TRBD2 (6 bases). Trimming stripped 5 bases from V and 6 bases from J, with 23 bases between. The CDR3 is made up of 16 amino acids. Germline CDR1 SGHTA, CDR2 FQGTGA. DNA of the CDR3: TGTGCCAGCAGCCCTGGCGGAGGGGCGAAGCGCAGCGAGCAGTACTTC. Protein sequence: CASSPGGGAKRSEQYF.

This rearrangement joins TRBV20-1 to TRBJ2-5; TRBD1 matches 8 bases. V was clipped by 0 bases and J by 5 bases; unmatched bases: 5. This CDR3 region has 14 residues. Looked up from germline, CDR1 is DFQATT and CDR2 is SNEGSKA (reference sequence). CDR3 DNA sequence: TGCAGTGCTAGAGATGGGGGACAGGAGGAGACCCAGTACTTC. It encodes CSARDGGQEETQYF.

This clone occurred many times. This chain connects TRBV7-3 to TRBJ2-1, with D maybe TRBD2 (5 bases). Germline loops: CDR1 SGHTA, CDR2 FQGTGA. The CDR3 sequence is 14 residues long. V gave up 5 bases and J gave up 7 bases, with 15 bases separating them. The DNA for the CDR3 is TGTGCCAGCAGCCAGGACTCTCGTGAGAATGAGCAGTTCTTC. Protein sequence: CASSQDSRENEQFF.

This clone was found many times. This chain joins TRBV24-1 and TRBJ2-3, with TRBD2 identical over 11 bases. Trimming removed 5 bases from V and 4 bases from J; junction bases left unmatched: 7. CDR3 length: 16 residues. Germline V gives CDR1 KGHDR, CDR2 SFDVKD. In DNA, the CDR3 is TGTGCCACCAGTGCCGGTCTAGCGGGAGGATCAGATACGCAGTATTTT. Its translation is CATSAGLAGGSDTQYF.

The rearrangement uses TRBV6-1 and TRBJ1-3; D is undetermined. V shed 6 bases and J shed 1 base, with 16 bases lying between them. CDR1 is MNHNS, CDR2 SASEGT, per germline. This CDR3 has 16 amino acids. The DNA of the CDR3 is TGTGCCAGCAGCTCAGAGGAATGGGAGTCTGGAAACACCATATATTTT. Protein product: CASSSEEWESGNTIYF.

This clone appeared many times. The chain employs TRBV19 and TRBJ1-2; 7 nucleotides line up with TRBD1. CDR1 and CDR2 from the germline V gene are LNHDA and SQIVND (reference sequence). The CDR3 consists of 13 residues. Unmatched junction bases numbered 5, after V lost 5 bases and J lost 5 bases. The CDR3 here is CASSSQGRYGYTF. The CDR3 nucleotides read TGTGCCAGTAGTTCACAGGGGCGGTATGGCTACACCTTC.

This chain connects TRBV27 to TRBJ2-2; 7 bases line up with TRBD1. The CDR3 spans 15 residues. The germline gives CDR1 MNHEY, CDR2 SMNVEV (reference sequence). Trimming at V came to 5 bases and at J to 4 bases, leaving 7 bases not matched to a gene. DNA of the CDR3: TGTGCCAGCAGTCCAGGACAGGCCGCCACCGGGGAGCTGTTTTTT. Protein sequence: CASSPGQAATGELFF.

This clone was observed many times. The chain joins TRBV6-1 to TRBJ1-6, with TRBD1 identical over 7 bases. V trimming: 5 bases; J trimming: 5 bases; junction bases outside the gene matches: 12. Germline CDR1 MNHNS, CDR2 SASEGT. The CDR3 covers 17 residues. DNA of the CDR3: TGTGCCAGCAGTTTCCGACAGGGTCTTATCGATAATTCACCCCTCCACTTT. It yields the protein CASSFRQGLIDNSPLHF.

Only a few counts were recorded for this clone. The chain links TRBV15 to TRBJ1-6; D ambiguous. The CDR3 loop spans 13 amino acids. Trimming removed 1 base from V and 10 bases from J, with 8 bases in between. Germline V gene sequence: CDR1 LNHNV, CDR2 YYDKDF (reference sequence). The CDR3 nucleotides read TGTGCCACCAGCAGAGGACCATACTCACCCCTCCACTTT. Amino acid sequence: CATSRGPYSPLHF.

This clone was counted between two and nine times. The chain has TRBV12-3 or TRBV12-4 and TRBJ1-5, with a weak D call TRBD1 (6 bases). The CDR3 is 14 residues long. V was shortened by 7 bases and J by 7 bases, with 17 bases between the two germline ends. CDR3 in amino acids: CASILGQCPQPQHF. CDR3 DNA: TGTGCCAGCATCCTTGGACAGTGTCCACAGCCCCAGCATTTT.

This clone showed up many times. The CDR3 is CASSPGQGYYGYTF. The CDR3 nucleotides read TGTGCCAGCAGCCCCGGACAGGGTTACTATGGCTACACCTTC. The chain joins TRBV5-6 to TRBJ1-2; 8 nucleotides match TRBD1. Germline lookup yields CDR1 SGHDT and CDR2 YYEEEE. The CDR3 runs to 14 residues. J lost 3 bases, V lost 4 bases, and 5 bases had no gene match.

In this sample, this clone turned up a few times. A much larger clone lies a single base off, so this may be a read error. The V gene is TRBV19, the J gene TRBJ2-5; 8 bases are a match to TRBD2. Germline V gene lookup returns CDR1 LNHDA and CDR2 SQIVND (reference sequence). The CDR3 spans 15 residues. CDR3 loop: CASSRASGCGETQYF. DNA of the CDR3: TGTGCCAGTAGTAGGGCTAGCGGGTGCGGGGAGACCCAATACTTC.

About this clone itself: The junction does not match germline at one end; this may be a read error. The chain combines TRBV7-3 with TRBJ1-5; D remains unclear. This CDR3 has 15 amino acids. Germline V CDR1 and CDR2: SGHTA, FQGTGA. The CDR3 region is CASNLDGDSNQPKHF. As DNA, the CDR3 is TGTGCCAGCAACTTAGACGGTGATAGCAATCAGCCCAAGCATTTT.

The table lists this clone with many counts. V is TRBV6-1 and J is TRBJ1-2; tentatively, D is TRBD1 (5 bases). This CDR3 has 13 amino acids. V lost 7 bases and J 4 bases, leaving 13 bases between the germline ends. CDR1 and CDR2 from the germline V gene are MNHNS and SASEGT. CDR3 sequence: CASNSQGPYGYTF. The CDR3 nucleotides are TGTGCCAGCAATTCGCAGGGCCCCTATGGCTACACCTTC.

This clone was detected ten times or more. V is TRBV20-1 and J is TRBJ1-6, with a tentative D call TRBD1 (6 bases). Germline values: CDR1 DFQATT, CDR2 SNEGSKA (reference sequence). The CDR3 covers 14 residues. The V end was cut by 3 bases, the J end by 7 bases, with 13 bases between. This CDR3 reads CSARRGEGNSPLHF. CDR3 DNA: TGCAGTGCTAGGAGGGGGGAAGGGAATTCACCCCTCCACTTT.

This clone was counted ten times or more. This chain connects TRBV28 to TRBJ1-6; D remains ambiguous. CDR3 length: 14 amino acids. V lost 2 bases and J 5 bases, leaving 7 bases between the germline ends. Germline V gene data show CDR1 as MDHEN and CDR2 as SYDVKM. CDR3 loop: CASSLDGNNSPLHF. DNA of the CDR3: TGTGCCAGCAGTTTAGACGGAAATAATTCACCCCTCCACTTT. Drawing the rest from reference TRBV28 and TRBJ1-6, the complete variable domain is DVKVTQSSRYLVKRTGEKVFLECVQDMDHENMFWYRQDPGLGLRLIYFSYDVKMKEKGDIPEGYSVSREKKERFSLILESASTNQTSMYLCASSLDGNNSPLHFGNGTRLTVT.

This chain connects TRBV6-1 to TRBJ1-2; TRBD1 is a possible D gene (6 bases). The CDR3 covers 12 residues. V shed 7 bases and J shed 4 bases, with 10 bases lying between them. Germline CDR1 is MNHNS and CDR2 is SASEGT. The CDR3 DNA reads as TGTGCCAGCACAAGACAGGTCTATGGCTACACCTTC. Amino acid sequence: CASTRQVYGYTF.

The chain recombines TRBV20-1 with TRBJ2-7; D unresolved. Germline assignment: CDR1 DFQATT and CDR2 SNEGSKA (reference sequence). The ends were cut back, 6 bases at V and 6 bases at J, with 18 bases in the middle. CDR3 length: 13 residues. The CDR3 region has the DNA TGCAGTGCGCCCTGGACCCGTCCCACCGAGCAGTACTTC. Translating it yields CSAPWTRPTEQYF.

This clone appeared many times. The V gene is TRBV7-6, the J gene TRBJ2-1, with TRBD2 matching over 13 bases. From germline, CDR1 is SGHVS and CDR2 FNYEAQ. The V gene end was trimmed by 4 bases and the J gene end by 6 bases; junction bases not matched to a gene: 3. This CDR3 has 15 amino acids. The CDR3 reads CASSSTSGGANEQFF. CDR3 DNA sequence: TGTGCCAGCAGCTCCACTAGCGGGGGGGCCAATGAGCAGTTCTTC. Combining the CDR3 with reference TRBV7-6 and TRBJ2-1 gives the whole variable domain GAGVSQSPRYKVTKRGQDVALRCDPISGHVSLYWYRQALGQGPEFLTYFNYEAQQDKSGLPNDRFSAERPEGSISTLTIQRTEQRDSAMYRCASSSTSGGANEQFFGPGTRLTVL.

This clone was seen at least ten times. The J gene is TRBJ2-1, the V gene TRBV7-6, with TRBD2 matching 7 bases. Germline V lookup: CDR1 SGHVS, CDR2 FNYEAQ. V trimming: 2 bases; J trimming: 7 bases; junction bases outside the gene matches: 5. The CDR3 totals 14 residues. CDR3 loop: CASSLMRERNEQFF. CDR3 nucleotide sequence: TGTGCCAGCAGCTTAATGCGGGAGCGAAATGAGCAGTTCTTC.